Described below is a single T cell receptor (beta chain) sequence and its context. Profiled with immunoSEQ multiplex PCR; TCRdb holds only in-frame clones, not every one. The sample lists some 200,000 clones, 87% occurring once. The CDR3 runs 15 residues. Germline lookup yields CDR1 WNHNN and CDR2 SYGVQD (reference sequence). V was pared by 6 bases and J by 7 bases, with 14 bases of the junction left unmatched. The entry originates in a study of blood T cell repertoires in COVID-19. Sequencing was carried out using PBMCs or T cells enriched from blood (not recorded which). This clonotype originated in a woman aged 30 to 39 who had recovered from COVID-19. V gene TRBV10-1 combines with J gene TRBJ1-2; 7 positions match TRBD1. CDR3 in DNA: TGCGCCAGCAGCCCCCCCCCGACAGGGATTGGTGGCTACACCTTC. Protein product: CASSPPPTGIGGYTF.